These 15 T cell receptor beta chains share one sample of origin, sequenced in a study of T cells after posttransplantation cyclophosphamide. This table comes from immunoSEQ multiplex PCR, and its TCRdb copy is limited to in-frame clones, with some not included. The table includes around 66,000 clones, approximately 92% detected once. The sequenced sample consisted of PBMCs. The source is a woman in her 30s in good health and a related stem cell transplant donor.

This chain's CDR3 is CASSQDLAGGRETQYF. The CDR3 region has the DNA TGCGCCAGCAGCCAAGATTTGGCGGGGGGTCGGGAGACCCAGTACTTC. The chain recombines TRBV4-3 with TRBJ2-5, with 8 bases lining up with TRBD2. J lost 5 bases, V lost 0 bases, and 8 bases had no gene match. The CDR3 contains 16 residues. Per the germline V gene, CDR1 is LGHNA and CDR2 is YSLEER.

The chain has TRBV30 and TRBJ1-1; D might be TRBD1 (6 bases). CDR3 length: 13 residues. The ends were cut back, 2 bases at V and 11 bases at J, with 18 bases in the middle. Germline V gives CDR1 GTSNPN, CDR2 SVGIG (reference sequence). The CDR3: CAWSSGVGGEAFF. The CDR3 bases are TGTGCCTGGAGTTCAGGGGTCGGTGGTGAGGCTTTCTTT.

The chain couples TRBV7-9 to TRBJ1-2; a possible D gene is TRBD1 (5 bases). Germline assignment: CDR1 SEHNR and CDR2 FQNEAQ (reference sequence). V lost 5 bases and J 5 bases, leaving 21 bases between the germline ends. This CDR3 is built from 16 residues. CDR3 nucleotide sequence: TGTGCCAGCAGCGGAAGATTTTCCCGGGACTCGTATGGCTACACCTTC. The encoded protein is CASSGRFSRDSYGYTF.

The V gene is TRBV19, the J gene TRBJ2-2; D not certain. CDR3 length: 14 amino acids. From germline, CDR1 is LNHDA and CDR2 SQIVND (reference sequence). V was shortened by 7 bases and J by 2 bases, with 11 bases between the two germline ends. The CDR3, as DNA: TGTGCCAGTAAGGAATGGCTTAACACCGGGGAGCTGTTTTTT. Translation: CASKEWLNTGELFF.

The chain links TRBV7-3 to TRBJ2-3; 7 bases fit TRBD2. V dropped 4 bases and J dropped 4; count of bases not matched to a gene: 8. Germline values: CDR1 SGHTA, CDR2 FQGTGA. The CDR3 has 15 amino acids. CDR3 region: CASSYQRGGSDTQYF. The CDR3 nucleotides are TGTGCCAGCAGCTACCAGCGGGGTGGATCAGATACGCAGTATTTT.

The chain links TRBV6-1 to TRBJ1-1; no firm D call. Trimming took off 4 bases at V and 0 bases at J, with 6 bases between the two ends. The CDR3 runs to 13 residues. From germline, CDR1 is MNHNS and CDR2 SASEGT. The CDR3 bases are TGTGCCAGCAGTGGGGGAATGAACACTGAAGCTTTCTTT. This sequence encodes CASSGGMNTEAFF.

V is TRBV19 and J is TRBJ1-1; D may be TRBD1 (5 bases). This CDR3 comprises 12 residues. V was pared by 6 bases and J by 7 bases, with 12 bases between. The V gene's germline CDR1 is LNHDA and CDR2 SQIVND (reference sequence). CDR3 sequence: CASSRAPGEAFF. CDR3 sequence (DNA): TGTGCCAGTAGCAGGGCTCCTGGTGAAGCTTTCTTT.

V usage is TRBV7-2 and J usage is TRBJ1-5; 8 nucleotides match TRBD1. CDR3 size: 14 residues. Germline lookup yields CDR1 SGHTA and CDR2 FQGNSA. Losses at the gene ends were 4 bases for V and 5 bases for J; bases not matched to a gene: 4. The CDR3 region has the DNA TGTGCCAGCAGCTCTGGACAGGGACATCAGCCCCAGCATTTT. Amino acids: CASSSGQGHQPQHF.

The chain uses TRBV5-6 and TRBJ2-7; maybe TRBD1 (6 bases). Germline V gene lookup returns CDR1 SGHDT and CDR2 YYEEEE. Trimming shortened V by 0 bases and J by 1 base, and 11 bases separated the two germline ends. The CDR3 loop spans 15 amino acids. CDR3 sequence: CASSLDPTGSYEQYF. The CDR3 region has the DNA TGTGCCAGCAGCTTGGACCCGACAGGTTCCTACGAGCAGTACTTC.

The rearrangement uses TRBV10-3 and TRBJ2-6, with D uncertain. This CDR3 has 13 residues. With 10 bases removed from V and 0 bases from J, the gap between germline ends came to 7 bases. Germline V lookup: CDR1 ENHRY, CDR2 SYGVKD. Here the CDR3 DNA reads TGTGCCACCACGGGCTCTGGGGCCAACGTCCTGACTTTC. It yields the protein CATTGSGANVLTF.

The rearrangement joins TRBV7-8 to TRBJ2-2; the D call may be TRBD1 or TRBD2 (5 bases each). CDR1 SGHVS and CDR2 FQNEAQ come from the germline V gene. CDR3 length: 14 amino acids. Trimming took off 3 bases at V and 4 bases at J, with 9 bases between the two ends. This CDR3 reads CASSFFGGTGELFF. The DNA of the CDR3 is TGTGCCAGCAGCTTCTTTGGGGGCACCGGGGAGCTGTTTTTT.

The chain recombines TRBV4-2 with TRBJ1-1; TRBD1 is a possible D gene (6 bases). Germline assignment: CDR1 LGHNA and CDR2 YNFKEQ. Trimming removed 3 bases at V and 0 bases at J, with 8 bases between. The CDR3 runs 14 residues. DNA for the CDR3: TGTGCCAGCAGCCAGGGGGGCATGAACACTGAAGCTTTCTTT. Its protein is CASSQGGMNTEAFF.

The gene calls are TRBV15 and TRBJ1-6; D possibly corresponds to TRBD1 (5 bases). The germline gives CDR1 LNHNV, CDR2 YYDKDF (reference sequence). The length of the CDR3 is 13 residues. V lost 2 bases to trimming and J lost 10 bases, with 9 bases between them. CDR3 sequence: CATSRTTDSPLHF. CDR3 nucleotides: TGTGCCACCAGCAGAACGACAGACTCACCCCTCCACTTT.

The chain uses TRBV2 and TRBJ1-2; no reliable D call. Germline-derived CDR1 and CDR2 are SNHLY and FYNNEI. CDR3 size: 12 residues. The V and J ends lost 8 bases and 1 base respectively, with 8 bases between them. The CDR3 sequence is CASFQNNYGYTF. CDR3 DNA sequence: TGTGCCAGCTTTCAGAATAACTATGGCTACACCTTC.

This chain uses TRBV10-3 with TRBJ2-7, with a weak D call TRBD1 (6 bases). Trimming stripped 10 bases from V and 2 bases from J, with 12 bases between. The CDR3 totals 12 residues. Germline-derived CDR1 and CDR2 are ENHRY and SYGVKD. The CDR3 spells CATSGQPYEQYF. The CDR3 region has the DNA TGTGCCACCTCTGGACAGCCCTACGAGCAGTACTTC.